This T cell receptor (beta chain) was observed in a study of blood T cell repertoires in COVID-19. As for the study in general: In each case, the material was cDNA or gDNA derived from T cells, B-cell-depleted T cells, or PBMCs.

V shed 2 bases, J shed 10 bases, and the junction held 8 bases outside the gene matches. The length of the CDR3 is 15 residues. Germline V gives CDR1 MNHNS, CDR2 SASEGT. Clones were read by immunoSEQ multiplex PCR, and TCRdb kept only the in-frame ones, dropping some. This table has about 220,000 clones, 83% appearing once. Individuals aged about 18 to 100 years were recruited from 20 to 25 US areas. Categorization into cohorts depended on clinical history that participants reported. Contact with a PCR-confirmed or clinician-diagnosed COVID-19 case occurred within 2 weeks of entry. Material for sequencing was PBMCs or T cells enriched from blood (not recorded which). This rearrangement joins TRBV6-1 to TRBJ1-6; 7 nucleotides line up with TRBD1. The receptor was isolated from a woman aged 45-59 years who had been exposed to COVID-19. The CDR3 sequence is CASSEMSGGHSPLHF. CDR3 DNA: TGTGCCAGCAGTGAAATGTCAGGGGGACACTCACCCCTCCACTTT.